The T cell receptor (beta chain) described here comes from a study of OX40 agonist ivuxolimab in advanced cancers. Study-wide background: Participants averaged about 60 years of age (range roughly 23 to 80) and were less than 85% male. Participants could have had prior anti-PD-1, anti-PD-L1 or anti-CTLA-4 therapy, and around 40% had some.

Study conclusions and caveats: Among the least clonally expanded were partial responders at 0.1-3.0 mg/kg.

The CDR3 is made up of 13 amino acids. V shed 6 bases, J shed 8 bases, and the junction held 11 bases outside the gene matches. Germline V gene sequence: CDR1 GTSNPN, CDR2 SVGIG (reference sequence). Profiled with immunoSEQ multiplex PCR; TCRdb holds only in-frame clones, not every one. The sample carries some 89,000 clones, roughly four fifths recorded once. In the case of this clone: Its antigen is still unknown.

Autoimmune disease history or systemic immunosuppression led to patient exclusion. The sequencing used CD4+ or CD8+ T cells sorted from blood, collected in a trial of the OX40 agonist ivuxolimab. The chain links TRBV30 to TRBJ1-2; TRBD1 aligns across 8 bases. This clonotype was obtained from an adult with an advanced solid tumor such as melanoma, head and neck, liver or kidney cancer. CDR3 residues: CACPAGRGHGYTF. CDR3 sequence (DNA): TGTGCCTGCCCCGCGGGCAGGGGGCACGGCTACACCTTC.